A selection of T cell receptor beta chains follows, all from one sample in a study of graft-versus-host responses after intestinal transplantation. Here immunoSEQ multiplex PCR was the method, and the copy in TCRdb shows in-frame clones only, minus some. Of 9,500 to 10,000 clones in the sample, around 94% were seen once. The specimen was PBMCs, collected 8 days after intestinal transplant. The receptors here all came from a human patient who received an intestinal transplant, so some T cells may come from the graft donor. CDR3s include the opening cysteine and the closing phenylalanine or tryptophan. The D gene is left open where the match is weak. Where a row states a size, it is once, few, many or the class of an expanded clone; other rows omit it.

V,size,J,D,DNA,CDR3
TRBV6-5,-,TRBJ2-5,-,TGTGCCAGCAGTTACCCAAAGGGAGAGACCCAGTACTTC,CASSYPKGETQYF
TRBV27,-,TRBJ2-7,TRBD1,TGTGCCAGTTTGGAGGGACAGGGAGTAATTTACGAGCAGTACTTC,CASLEGQGVIYEQYF
TRBV20-1,once,TRBJ2-1,-,TGCAGTGCCCGACCGAATGAGCAGTTCTTC,CSARPNEQFF
TRBV9,-,TRBJ2-7,TRBD2,TGTGCCAGCAGCGTAGAGGGACTAGCGGACGAGCAGTACTTC,CASSVEGLADEQYF
TRBV5-1,-,TRBJ2-7,-,TGCGCCAGCAGCCCGGACGAGGCCTACGAGCAGTACTTC,CASSPDEAYEQYF
TRBV6-1,-,TRBJ1-3,-,TGTGCCAGCAGTGAAGGACTCCCGATCTCTGGAAACACCATATATTTT,CASSEGLPISGNTIYF
TRBV20-1,-,TRBJ2-1,-,TGCAGTGCTAGACCCGACAATGAGCAGTTCTTC,CSARPDNEQFF
TRBV27,-,TRBJ2-3,TRBD2,TGTGCCAGCAGTTTTCTAGCGGGAGTCTCACCCACAGATACGCAGTATTTT,CASSFLAGVSPTDTQYF
TRBV11-3,-,TRBJ2-1,TRBD2,TGTGCCAGCAGCTTAGAAGGGACTAGCGGGAACCCAACCTACAATGAGCAGTTCTTC,CASSLEGTSGNPTYNEQFF
TRBV29-1,-,TRBJ2-7,TRBD1,TGCAGCGCCCAGGGAGGGACAGGGACCTACGAGCAGTACTTC,CSAQGGTGTYEQYF
TRBV27,-,TRBJ2-7,-,TGTGCCAGCTCCCTCACGGGAGAGCAGTACTTC,CASSLTGEQYF
TRBV5-1,-,TRBJ2-7,-,TGCGCCAGCAGCTTGTACAGCTCCTACGAGCAGTACTTC,CASSLYSSYEQYF
TRBV4-1,-,TRBJ2-3,TRBD2,TGCGCCAGCAGCCAAAGCATTTTGGCGGGGGAGGCGCAGTATTTT,CASSQSILAGEAQYF
TRBV6-5,-,TRBJ2-2,-,TGTGCCAGCAGTCTACTAGGGGGGAACACCGGGGAGCTGTTTTTT,CASSLLGGNTGELFF
TRBV7-9,-,TRBJ2-5,TRBD2,TGTGCCAGCAGCGGGGGGCTAGCGGGAGAGGAGACCCAGTACTTC,CASSGGLAGEETQYF
TRBV19,-,TRBJ1-2,-,TGTGCCAGTTCGGCCCAGGGAGTAGGCTACACCTTC,CASSAQGVGYTF
TRBV6-5,-,TRBJ2-2,TRBD2,TGTGCCAGTAAAAGGACTAGGAACACCGGGGAGCTGTTTTTT,CASKRTRNTGELFF
TRBV10-3,once,TRBJ2-3,-,TGTGCCATCAGTGAGCCCACGGGGGGCAGACCAGGCACAGATACGCAGTATTTT,CAISEPTGGRPGTDTQYF
TRBV6-1,-,TRBJ2-2,TRBD2,TGTGCCAGCAACGGGAGGGGAGGGGGCACCGGGGAGCTGTTTTTT,CASNGRGGGTGELFF
TRBV5-1,-,TRBJ1-1,-,TGCGCCAGCAGCTTGGAAGCAGGTAAAGCTTTCTTT,CASSLEAGKAFF
TRBV28,-,TRBJ2-2,-,TGTGCCAGCAGTTTGCGGCAGAACACCGGGGAGCTGTTTTTT,CASSLRQNTGELFF
TRBV19,once,TRBJ2-1,-,TGTGCCAGTAGTATAACAGGCAATGAGCAGTTCTTC,CASSITGNEQFF
TRBV9,-,TRBJ2-5,-,TGTGCCAGCAGCGTAGAGCCGGGGGTCATGGAGACCCAGTACTTC,CASSVEPGVMETQYF
TRBV5-1,-,TRBJ2-1,-,TGCGCCAGCAGCTTGGACGGTTACAATGAGCAGTTCTTC,CASSLDGYNEQFF
TRBV29-1,-,TRBJ2-7,TRBD1,TGCAGCGTTGGACAGGGGTTCTACGAGCAGTACTTC,CSVGQGFYEQYF
TRBV19,-,TRBJ2-1,TRBD2,TGTGCCAGTAGTATGGGGCTTACTAGCGGGAGGGTCGGGTACAATGAGCAGTTCTTC,CASSMGLTSGRVGYNEQFF
TRBV6-6,-,TRBJ2-7,-,TGTGCCAGCAGTCCAGGCGGGACACTCGGGGGCGAGCAGTACTTC,CASSPGGTLGGEQYF
TRBV10-3,few,TRBJ2-7,-,TGTGCCATCAGTGAGAACCACAGCTCCTACGAGCAGTACTTC,CAISENHSSYEQYF
TRBV5-5,-,TRBJ1-4,-,TGTGCCAGCAGCTTATGGCGGGGAAGCGGGGGACTGTTTTTT,CASSLWRGSGGLFF
TRBV11-1,-,TRBJ2-1,-,TGTGCCAGCTCCCTATCGGGGGGCCCTATGGATGAGCAGTTCTTC,CASSLSGGPMDEQFF
TRBV6-5,-,TRBJ2-1,TRBD2,TGTGCCAGCAGCCCTAGCGGGAGTGCCTACAATGAGCAGTTCTTC,CASSPSGSAYNEQFF
TRBV5-1,-,TRBJ1-2,-,TGCGCCAGCAGCTTGGAACAGGGCTGGGGCTACACCTTC,CASSLEQGWGYTF
TRBV30,-,TRBJ2-7,-,TGTGCCTGGAGGCGACAGAGCGAGCAGTACTTC,CAWRRQSEQYF
TRBV5-1,-,TRBJ1-1,-,TGCGCCAGCAGCTATTCCGCCACAGGGAACACTGAAGCTTTCTTT,CASSYSATGNTEAFF
TRBV5-1,once,TRBJ2-7,-,TGCGCCAGCAGCTCCACTCCTGACAGGTTGTCCTACGAGCAGTACTTC,CASSSTPDRLSYEQYF
TRBV5-6,-,TRBJ2-3,TRBD2,TGTGCCAGCAGCTGGTCAGGACTAGCAAGTACGCAGTATTTT,CASSWSGLASTQYF
TRBV7-9,-,TRBJ2-4,TRBD2,TGTGCCAGCAGCCAGACTAGCGGGGGCTCCAAAAACATTCAGTACTTC,CASSQTSGGSKNIQYF
TRBV6-4,-,TRBJ2-7,-,TGTGCCAGCCTCCGGGCCTACGAGCAGTACTTC,CASLRAYEQYF
TRBV5-4,-,TRBJ2-7,-,TGTGCCAGCAGTCCAAATTACGAGCAGTACTTC,CASSPNYEQYF
TRBV19,once,TRBJ2-1,-,TGTGCCAGTAGTATCTTGTATTTCTCCTACAATGAGCAGTTCTTC,CASSILYFSYNEQFF
TRBV25-1,once,TRBJ2-1,TRBD1,TGTGCCAGCAGTGAGACAGGGGGTAATGAGCAGTTCTTC,CASSETGGNEQFF
TRBV27,-,TRBJ1-5,-,TGTGCCAGCAGTCTTCGGGCTTTTAGCAATCAGCCCCAGCATTTT,CASSLRAFSNQPQHF